The next 15 T cell receptor beta chains were all read from a single sample in a study of shared clonotypes between healthy human individuals. The method was immunoSEQ multiplex PCR; TCRdb's version includes in-frame clones alone and lacks a portion of them. The repertoire has over a million clones, 70% to 80% of them found once; the top ten carry roughly 0.55%. Material for sequencing was memory CD4+ T cells from PBMCs. Specified subset: CD45RA-negative fraction. The receptors here all came from a man between 18 and 29 years old in good health. Some clones in this sample may be carry-over from other donors' samples.

This clone was observed once. An end of the junction differs from the germline gene, which may be a read error. The DNA of the CDR3 is TGTGCCAGCAGATACCGGAAGGGGAACGGCTACACCTTC. It codes for CASRYRKGNGYTF. The chain uses TRBV10-2 and TRBJ1-2; TRBD1 is a possible D gene (5 bases). The CDR3 is 13 residues long. The germline gives CDR1 WSHSY, CDR2 SAAADI.

The chain is built from TRBV30 and TRBJ1-1, with D maybe TRBD1 (5 bases). CDR1 and CDR2 from the germline V gene are GTSNPN and SVGIG (reference sequence). V lost 1 base, J lost 9 bases, and 18 bases lay in between. The CDR3 spans 14 residues. CDR3 sequence: CAWSEKGTDGKAFF. The CDR3 region has the DNA TGTGCCTGGAGTGAAAAAGGGACCGATGGGAAAGCTTTCTTT.

The chain combines TRBV2 with TRBJ1-4, with 7 bases aligning to TRBD1. The CDR3 runs 14 residues. With V trimmed by 4 bases and J by 8 bases, 7 bases remained unmatched. In germline, CDR1 is SNHLY, CDR2 FYNNEI. The CDR3: CASSVIGGWEKLFF. The CDR3 DNA sequence: TGTGCCAGCAGTGTCATAGGGGGCTGGGAAAAACTGTTTTTT.

The V gene is TRBV19, the J gene TRBJ1-5, with 9 bases identical to TRBD1. From germline, CDR1 is LNHDA and CDR2 SQIVND (reference sequence). J gave up 11 bases and V 6 bases, and 11 bases lay outside the gene matches. The CDR3 spans 14 residues. In DNA, the CDR3 is TGTGCCAGTAGCAAGTGGACAGGGGATTCGTCCCAGCATTTT. Protein: CASSKWTGDSSQHF.

The J gene is TRBJ1-1, the V gene TRBV4-3, with D tentatively TRBD1 (5 bases). The V gene lost 2 bases and the J gene lost 2 bases, with 6 bases spanning the gap. The CDR3 runs 13 residues. Germline V lookup: CDR1 LGHNA, CDR2 YSLEER. This chain's CDR3 is CASSQTGNTEAFF. CDR3 nucleotides: TGCGCCAGCAGCCAAACAGGAAACACTGAAGCTTTCTTT.

This clone was detected a few times. The chain joins TRBV5-1 to TRBJ1-2; D gene unclear. Between the trimmed V and J ends, which lost 0 bases and 4 bases, there was a span of 13 bases. The CDR3 extends over 15 amino acids. Looked up from germline, CDR1 is SGHRS and CDR2 is YFSETQ. CDR3 region: CASSLDGQPFYGYTF. Written as DNA, the CDR3 is TGCGCCAGCAGCTTGGATGGGCAGCCGTTCTATGGCTACACCTTC.

The CDR3 sequence is CASSVESGRANEQFF. In nucleotides, the CDR3 is TGTGCCAGCAGCGTGGAGAGCGGGAGGGCCAATGAGCAGTTCTTC. The chain combines TRBV9 with TRBJ2-1, with 10 bases fitting TRBD2. The germline CDR1 and CDR2 sequences are SGDLS and YYNGEE. There are 15 residues in the CDR3. Unmatched junction bases numbered 5, after V lost 2 bases and J lost 6 bases.

This clone was observed once. The V gene is TRBV20-1, the J gene TRBJ2-1, with D unresolved. The CDR3 is 11 residues long. The germline V gene encodes CDR1 DFQATT and CDR2 SNEGSKA (reference sequence). For the CDR3, the DNA is TGCAGCACACCTTCCTACAATGAGCAGTTCTTC. As protein: CSTPSYNEQFF.

Regarding this clone: In the same sample, other DNA sequences code for this CDR3. The CDR3 region has the DNA TGTGCCAGCAGACGACAGGGAGCCTACGAGCAGTACTTC. It is translated as CASRRQGAYEQYF. The gene calls are TRBV2 and TRBJ2-7; 7 bases are a match to TRBD1. Germline CDR1 and CDR2: SNHLY and FYNNEI. V was clipped by 6 bases and J by 2 bases; unmatched bases: 4. The CDR3 sequence is 13 residues long.

V gene TRBV6-5 combines with J gene TRBJ2-7; D might be TRBD2 (7 bases). CDR1 MNHEY and CDR2 SVGAGI come from the germline V gene. The CDR3 extends over 15 amino acids. V was trimmed by 7 bases and J by 0 bases, leaving 16 bases between them. The CDR3 here is CASTLRGEGSYEQYF. The CDR3 DNA sequence: TGTGCCAGCACTCTTAGGGGGGAGGGCTCCTACGAGCAGTACTTC.

The chain joins TRBV5-4 to TRBJ1-2, with no clear D. The CDR3 is 14 amino acids. The V gene lost 2 bases and the J gene lost 2 bases, with 10 bases spanning the gap. Germline lookup yields CDR1 SGHNT and CDR2 YYREEE (reference sequence). CDR3 region: CASSLGNSNYGYTF. In DNA form, the CDR3 reads TGTGCCAGCAGCTTAGGGAACAGCAACTATGGCTACACCTTC.

The chain recombines TRBV15 with TRBJ1-2; unclear D gene. V lost 2 bases, J lost 3 bases, and 10 bases lay in between. The length of the CDR3 is 14 residues. From germline, CDR1 is LNHNV and CDR2 YYDKDF (reference sequence). CDR3 amino acids: CATSRQDWDYGYTF. CDR3 DNA sequence: TGTGCCACCAGCAGACAGGATTGGGACTATGGCTACACCTTC.

V and J are TRBV7-2 and TRBJ1-1; D gene unclear. The CDR3 extends over 12 amino acids. Trimming stripped 5 bases from V and 8 bases from J, with 12 bases between. CDR1 and CDR2 from the germline V gene are SGHTA and FQGNSA. CDR3 sequence: CASSPRPLEAFF. DNA of the CDR3: TGTGCCAGCAGCCCCCGACCGCTAGAAGCTTTCTTT. Based on the CDR3 plus reference TRBV7-2 and TRBJ1-1, the full variable domain is GAGVSQSPSNKVTEKGKDVELRCDPISGHTALYWYRQSLGQGLEFLIYFQGNSAPDKSGLPSDRFSAERTGGSVSTLTIQRTQQEDSAVYLCASSPRPLEAFFGQGTRLTVV.

The chain carries TRBV7-9 and TRBJ2-7; the D gene is possibly TRBD2 (5 bases). Trimming took 2 bases from V and 2 from J, leaving 10 bases between them. Looked up from germline, CDR1 is SEHNR and CDR2 is FQNEAQ (reference sequence). The CDR3 runs 14 residues. Written as DNA, the CDR3 is TGTGCCAGCAGCTTATCTGTGCGGGCCTACGAGCAGTACTTC. Protein sequence: CASSLSVRAYEQYF.

The rearrangement links TRBV7-2 to TRBJ2-1; no clear D. With 1 base removed from V and 4 bases from J, the gap between germline ends came to 11 bases. The CDR3 has 15 amino acids. CDR1 is SGHTA and CDR2 is FQGNSA in the germline V gene. CDR3 DNA: TGTGCCAGCAGCTTAGTCGGGTTCGAGTACAATGAGCAGTTCTTC. Translated, it gives CASSLVGFEYNEQFF.